The present T cell receptor beta chain was sequenced within a study of radiotherapy plus CTLA-4 blockade in lung cancer. Study-level background: Objective response rate was about 20%; disease control rate, 25% to 35%. The study, taken as a whole, reports: After treatment with radiotherapy plus ipilimumab, TCR clones that came from the tumor expanded in blood.

This CDR3 spans 14 amino acids. CDR1 SGHRS and CDR2 YFSETQ come from the germline V gene. V was cut by 4 bases and J by 2 bases, with 12 bases left in between. Sequencing was performed with immunoSEQ multiplex PCR; in TCRdb, only in-frame clones are kept and a portion is missing. The sample lists 55,000 to 65,000 clones, roughly three quarters occurring once. Comments on this clone: Antigen: not known. Other DNA sequences in the same sample also yield this CDR3.

The receptor's source is a human donor with non-small cell lung cancer who had a complete response to radiotherapy plus ipilimumab. This sequence joins TRBV5-1 and TRBJ2-5; D might be TRBD1 (5 bases). Sequencing used peripheral blood, obtained from a patient treated with radiotherapy plus ipilimumab. CDR3 nucleotides: TGCGCCAGCAGCCGTAGACAGAATCAAGAGACCCAGTACTTC. This gives the protein CASSRRQNQETQYF.